This TCR beta chain was recorded in a study of control samples from healthy donors and cancer patients. Germline-derived CDR1 and CDR2 are SGHTA and FQGTGA. This CDR3 is 14 amino acids long. V gave up 5 bases and J gave up 5 bases; unmatched junction bases: 7. Profiling relied on immunoSEQ multiplex PCR, and the TCRdb table lists in-frame clones only, not all of them. The repertoire holds about 160,000 clones, with around 90% as singletons. The sample consisted of blood. The chain carries TRBV7-3 and TRBJ2-5; 8 nucleotides align to TRBD2. The sequence derives from a man under 40 in good health. For the CDR3, the DNA is TGTGCCAGCAGCCTTACGACTAGCGAGGAGACCCAGTACTTC. It translates to CASSLTTSEETQYF.